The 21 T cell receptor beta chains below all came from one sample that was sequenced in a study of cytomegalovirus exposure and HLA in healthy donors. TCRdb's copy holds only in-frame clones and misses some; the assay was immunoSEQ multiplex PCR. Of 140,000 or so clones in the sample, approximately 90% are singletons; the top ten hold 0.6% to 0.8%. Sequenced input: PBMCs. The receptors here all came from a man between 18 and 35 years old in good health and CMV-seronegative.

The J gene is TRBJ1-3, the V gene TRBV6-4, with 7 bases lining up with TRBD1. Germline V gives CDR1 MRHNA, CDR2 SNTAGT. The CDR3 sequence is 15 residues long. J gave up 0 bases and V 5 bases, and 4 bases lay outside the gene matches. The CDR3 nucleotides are TGTGCCAGCAGTCGGCAGGGGGACTCTGGAAACACCATATATTTT. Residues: CASSRQGDSGNTIYF.

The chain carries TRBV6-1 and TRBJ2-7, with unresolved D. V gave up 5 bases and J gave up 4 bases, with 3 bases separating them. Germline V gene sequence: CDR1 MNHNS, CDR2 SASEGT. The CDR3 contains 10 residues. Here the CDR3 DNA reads TGTGCCAGCAGTTTATACGAGCAGTACTTC. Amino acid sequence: CASSLYEQYF.

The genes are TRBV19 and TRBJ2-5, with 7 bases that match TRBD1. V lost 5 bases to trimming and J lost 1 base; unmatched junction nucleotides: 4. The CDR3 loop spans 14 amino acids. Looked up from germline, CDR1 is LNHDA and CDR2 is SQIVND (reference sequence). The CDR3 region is CASSPQGPQETQYF. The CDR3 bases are TGTGCCAGTAGTCCACAGGGGCCCCAAGAGACCCAGTACTTC.

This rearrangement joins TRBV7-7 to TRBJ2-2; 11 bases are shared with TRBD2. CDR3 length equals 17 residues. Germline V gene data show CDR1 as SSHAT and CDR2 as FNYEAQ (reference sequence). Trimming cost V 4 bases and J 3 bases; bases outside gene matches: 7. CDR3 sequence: CASSSSSGRKHTGELFF. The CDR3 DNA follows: TGTGCCAGCAGCTCCTCTAGCGGGAGGAAGCACACCGGGGAGCTGTTTTTT.

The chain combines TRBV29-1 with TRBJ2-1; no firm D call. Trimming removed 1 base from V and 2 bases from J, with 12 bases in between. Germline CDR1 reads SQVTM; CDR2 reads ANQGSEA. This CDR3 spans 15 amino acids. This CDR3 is CSVEVWAQTYNEQFF. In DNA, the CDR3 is TGCAGCGTTGAAGTTTGGGCTCAGACCTACAATGAGCAGTTCTTC.

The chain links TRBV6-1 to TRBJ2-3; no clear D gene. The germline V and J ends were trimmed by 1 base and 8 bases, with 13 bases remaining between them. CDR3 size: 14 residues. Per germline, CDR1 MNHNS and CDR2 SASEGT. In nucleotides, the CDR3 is TGTGCCAGCAGTGAAGACCGGTGGCGAGGTACGCAGTATTTT. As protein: CASSEDRWRGTQYF.

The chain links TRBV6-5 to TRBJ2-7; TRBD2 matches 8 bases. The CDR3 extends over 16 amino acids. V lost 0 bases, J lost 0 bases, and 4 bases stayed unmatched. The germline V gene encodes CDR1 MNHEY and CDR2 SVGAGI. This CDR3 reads CASSYSTGGSSYEQYF. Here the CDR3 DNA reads TGTGCCAGCAGTTACTCAACGGGGGGGAGCTCCTACGAGCAGTACTTC.

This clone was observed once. The CDR3 DNA reads TGTGCCAGTAGTTTCGGACTAGCGGGGGGCCGCTTCTCCTACGAGCAGTACTTC. Encoded protein: CASSFGLAGGRFSYEQYF. The chain joins TRBV19 to TRBJ2-7; 14 bases fit TRBD2. Trimming removed 5 bases from V and 0 bases from J; junction bases left unmatched: 9. The CDR3 totals 18 residues. The germline V gene has CDR1 LNHDA and CDR2 SQIVND (reference sequence). The complete variable domain, with remaining parts taken from reference TRBV19 and TRBJ2-7, reads DGGITQSPKYLFRKEGQNVTLSCEQNLNHDAMYWYRQDPGQGLRLIYYSQIVNDFQKGDIAEGYSVSREKKESFPLTVTSAQKNPTAFYLCASSFGLAGGRFSYEQYFGPGTRLTVT.

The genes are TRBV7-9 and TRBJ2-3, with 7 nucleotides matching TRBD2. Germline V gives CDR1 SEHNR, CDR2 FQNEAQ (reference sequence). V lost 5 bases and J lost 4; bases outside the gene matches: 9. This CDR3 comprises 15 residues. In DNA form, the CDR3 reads TGTGCCAGCAGCGCAAGGCGACTAGCCGCAGATACGCAGTATTTT. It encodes CASSARRLAADTQYF.

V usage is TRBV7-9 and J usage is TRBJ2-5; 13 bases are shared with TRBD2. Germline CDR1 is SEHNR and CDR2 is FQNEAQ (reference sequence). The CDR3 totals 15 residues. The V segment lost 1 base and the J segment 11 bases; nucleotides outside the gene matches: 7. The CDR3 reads CASSLGTSGGALQYF. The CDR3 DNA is TGTGCCAGCAGCTTAGGGACTAGCGGGGGTGCCCTGCAGTACTTC.

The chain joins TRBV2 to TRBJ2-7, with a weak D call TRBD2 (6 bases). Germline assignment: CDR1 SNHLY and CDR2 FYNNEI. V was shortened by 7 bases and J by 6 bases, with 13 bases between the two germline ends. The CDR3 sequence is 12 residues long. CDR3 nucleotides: TGTGCCAGCAAGGCCTCGGGGGTCGAGCAGTACTTC. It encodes CASKASGVEQYF.

The CDR3: CASSDGQGVGVNQPQHF. CDR3 nucleotides: TGTGCCAGCAGTGACGGACAGGGGGTTGGTGTCAATCAGCCCCAGCATTTT. J is TRBJ1-5 and V is TRBV6-1; 10 bases agree with TRBD1. The CDR3 is 17 amino acids. The germline V gene encodes CDR1 MNHNS and CDR2 SASEGT. Germline trimming cut 3 bases from V and 3 bases from J; bases unmatched to any gene: 8.

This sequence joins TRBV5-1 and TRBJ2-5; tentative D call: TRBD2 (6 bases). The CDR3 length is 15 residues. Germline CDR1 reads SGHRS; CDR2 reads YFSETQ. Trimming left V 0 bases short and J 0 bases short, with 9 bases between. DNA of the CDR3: TGCGCCAGCAGCTTGGGACCGGGAGACCAAGAGACCCAGTACTTC. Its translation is CASSLGPGDQETQYF.

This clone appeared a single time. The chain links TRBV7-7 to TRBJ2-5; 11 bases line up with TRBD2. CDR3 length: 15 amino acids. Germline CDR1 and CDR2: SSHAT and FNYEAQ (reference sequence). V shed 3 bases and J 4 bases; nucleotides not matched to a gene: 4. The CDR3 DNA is TGTGCCAGCAGCTTTAGCGGGGGGGCCCGAGAGACCCAGTACTTC. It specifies CASSFSGGARETQYF.

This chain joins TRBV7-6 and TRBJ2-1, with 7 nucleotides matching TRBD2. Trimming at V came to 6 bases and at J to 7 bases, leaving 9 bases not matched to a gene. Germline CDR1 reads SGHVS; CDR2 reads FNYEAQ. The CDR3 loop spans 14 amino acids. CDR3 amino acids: CASSPKAGVNEQFF. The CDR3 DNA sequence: TGTGCCAGCAGTCCAAAGGCGGGAGTGAATGAGCAGTTCTTC.

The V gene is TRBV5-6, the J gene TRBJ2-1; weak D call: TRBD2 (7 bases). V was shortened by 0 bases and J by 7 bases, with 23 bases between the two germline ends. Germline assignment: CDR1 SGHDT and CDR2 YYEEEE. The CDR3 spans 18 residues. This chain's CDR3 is CASSLAWIGGAGRNEQFF. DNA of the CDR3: TGTGCCAGCAGCTTGGCATGGATAGGGGGGGCGGGAAGAAATGAGCAGTTCTTC.

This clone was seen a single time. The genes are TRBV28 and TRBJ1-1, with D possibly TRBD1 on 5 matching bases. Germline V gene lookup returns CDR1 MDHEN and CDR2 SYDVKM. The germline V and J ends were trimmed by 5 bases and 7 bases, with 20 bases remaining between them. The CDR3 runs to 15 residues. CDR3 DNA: TGTGCCAGCAGTCCAGGAGGCGGGGGTTACGGTGAAGCTTTCTTT. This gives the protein CASSPGGGGYGEAFF.

The CDR3 is CASSLGQDNEQFF. CDR3 nucleotide sequence: TGTGCCAGCTCTCTAGGACAAGACAATGAGCAGTTCTTC. The V gene is TRBV18, the J gene TRBJ2-1, with D tentatively TRBD1 (5 bases). In germline, CDR1 is KGHSH, CDR2 LQKENI. The CDR3 spans 13 residues. Trimming took 6 bases from V and 5 from J, leaving 11 bases between them.

The CDR3 DNA sequence: TGTGCCAGCAGCTTAGACCCCGGGACACCCCCTGAAGCTTTCTTT. As protein: CASSLDPGTPPEAFF. The chain employs TRBV11-2 and TRBJ1-1, with D perhaps TRBD1 (6 bases). This CDR3 is built from 15 residues. The germline gives CDR1 SGHAT, CDR2 FQNNGV. V was clipped by 0 bases and J by 6 bases, with 14 bases between them.

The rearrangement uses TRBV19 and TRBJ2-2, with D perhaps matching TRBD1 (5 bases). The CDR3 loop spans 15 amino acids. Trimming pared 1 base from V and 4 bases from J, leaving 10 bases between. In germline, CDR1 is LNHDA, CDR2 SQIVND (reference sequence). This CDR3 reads CASSIVPGPTGELFF. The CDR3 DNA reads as TGTGCCAGTAGTATAGTCCCAGGGCCCACCGGGGAGCTGTTTTTT.

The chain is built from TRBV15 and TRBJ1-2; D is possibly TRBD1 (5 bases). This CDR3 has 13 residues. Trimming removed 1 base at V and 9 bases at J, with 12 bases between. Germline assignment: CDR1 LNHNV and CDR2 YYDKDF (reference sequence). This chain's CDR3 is CATSRVSDKSYTF. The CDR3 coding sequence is TGTGCCACCAGCAGAGTGTCGGACAAGAGCTACACCTTC.